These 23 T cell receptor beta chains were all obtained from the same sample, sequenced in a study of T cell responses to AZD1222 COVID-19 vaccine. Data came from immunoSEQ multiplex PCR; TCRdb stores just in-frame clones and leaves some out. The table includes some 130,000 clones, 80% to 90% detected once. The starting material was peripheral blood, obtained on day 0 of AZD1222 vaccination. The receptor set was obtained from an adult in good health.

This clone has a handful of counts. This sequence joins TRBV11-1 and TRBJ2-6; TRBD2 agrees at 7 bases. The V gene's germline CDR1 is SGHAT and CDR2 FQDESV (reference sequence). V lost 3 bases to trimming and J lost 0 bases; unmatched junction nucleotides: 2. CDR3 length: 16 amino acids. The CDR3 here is CASSLGGSSGANVLTF. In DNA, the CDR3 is TGTGCCAGCAGCTTGGGGGGGAGCTCTGGGGCCAACGTCCTGACTTTC. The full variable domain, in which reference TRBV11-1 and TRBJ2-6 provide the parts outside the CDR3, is EAEVAQSPRYKITEKSQAVAFWCDPISGHATLYWYRQILGQGPELLVQFQDESVVDDSQLPKDRFSAERLKGVDSTLKIQPAELGDSAMYLCASSLGGSSGANVLTFGAGSRLTVL.

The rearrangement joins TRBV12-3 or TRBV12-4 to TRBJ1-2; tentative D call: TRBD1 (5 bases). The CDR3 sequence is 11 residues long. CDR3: CAAGGDYGYTF. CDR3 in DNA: TGTGCTGCGGGGGGGGACTATGGCTACACCTTC.

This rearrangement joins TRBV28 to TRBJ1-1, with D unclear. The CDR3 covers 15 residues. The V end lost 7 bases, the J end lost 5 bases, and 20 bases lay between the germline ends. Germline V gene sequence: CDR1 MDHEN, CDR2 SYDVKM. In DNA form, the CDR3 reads TGTGCCAGCACCCCCCCAAATTTGAGGTGGACTGAAGCTTTCTTT. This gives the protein CASTPPNLRWTEAFF.

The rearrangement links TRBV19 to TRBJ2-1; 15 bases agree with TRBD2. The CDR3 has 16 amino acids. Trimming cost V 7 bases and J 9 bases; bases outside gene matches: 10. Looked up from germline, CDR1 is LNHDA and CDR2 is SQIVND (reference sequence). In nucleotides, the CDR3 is TGTGCCAGTATGGGGACTAGCGGGAGGTGGTATGGTGAGCAGTTCTTC. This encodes CASMGTSGRWYGEQFF.

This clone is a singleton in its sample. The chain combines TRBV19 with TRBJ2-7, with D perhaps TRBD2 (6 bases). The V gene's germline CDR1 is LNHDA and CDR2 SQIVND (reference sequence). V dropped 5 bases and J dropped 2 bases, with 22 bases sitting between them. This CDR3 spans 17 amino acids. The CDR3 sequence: CASSLRPSADPTYEQYF. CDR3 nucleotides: TGTGCCAGTAGTCTACGACCTAGCGCCGACCCTACCTACGAGCAGTACTTC. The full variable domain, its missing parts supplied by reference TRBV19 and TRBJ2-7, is DGGITQSPKYLFRKEGQNVTLSCEQNLNHDAMYWYRQDPGQGLRLIYYSQIVNDFQKGDIAEGYSVSREKKESFPLTVTSAQKNPTAFYLCASSLRPSADPTYEQYFGPGTRLTVT.

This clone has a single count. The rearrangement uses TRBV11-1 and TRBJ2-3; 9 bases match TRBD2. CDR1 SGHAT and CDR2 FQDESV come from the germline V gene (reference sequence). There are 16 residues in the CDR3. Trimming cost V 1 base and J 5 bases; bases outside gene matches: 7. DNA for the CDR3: TGTGCCAGCAGCTTAGGGCTGGCGGGGGGGCAAGATACGCAGTATTTT. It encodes CASSLGLAGGQDTQYF. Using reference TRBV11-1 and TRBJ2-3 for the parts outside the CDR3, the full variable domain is EAEVAQSPRYKITEKSQAVAFWCDPISGHATLYWYRQILGQGPELLVQFQDESVVDDSQLPKDRFSAERLKGVDSTLKIQPAELGDSAMYLCASSLGLAGGQDTQYFGPGTRLTVL.

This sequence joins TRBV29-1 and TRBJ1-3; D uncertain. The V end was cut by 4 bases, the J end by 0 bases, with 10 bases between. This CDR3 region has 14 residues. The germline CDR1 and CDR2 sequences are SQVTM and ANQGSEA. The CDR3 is CSVVGASSGNTIYF. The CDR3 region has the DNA TGCAGCGTTGTGGGAGCCAGCTCTGGAAACACCATATATTTT.

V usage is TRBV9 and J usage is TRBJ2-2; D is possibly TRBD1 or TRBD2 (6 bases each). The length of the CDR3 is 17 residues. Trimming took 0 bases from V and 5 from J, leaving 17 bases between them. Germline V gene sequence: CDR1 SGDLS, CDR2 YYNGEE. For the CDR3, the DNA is TGTGCCAGCAGCGTAGCCATTGGCGGGACAACTACCGGGGAGCTGTTTTTT. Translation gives CASSVAIGGTTTGELFF.

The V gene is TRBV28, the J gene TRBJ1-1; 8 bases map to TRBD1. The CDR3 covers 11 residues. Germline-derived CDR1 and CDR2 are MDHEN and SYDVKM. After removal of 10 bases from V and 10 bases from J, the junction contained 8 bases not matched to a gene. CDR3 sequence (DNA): TGTGCCACTGTCAGGGGGCTATCAGCTTTCTTT. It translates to CATVRGLSAFF.

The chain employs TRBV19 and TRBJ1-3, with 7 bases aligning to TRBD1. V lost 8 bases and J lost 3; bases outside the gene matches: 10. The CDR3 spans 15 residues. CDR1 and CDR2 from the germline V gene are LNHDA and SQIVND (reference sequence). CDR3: CASGVPRTGGNTIYF. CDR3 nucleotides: TGTGCCAGTGGGGTACCGAGGACAGGTGGAAACACCATATATTTT.

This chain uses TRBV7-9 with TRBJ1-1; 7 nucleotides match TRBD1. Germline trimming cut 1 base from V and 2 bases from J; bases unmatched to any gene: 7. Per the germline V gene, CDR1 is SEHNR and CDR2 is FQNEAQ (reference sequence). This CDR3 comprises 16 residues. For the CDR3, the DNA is TGTGCCAGCAGCTTAGGCTGGACAGGTACTAACACTGAAGCTTTCTTT. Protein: CASSLGWTGTNTEAFF.

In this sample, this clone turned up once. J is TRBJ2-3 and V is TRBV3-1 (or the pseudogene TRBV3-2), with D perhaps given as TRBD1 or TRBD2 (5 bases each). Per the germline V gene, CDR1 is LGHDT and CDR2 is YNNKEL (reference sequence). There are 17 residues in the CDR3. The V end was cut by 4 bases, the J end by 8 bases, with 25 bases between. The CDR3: CASSLEGSGATGGTQYF. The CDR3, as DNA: TGTGCCAGCAGCCTTGAGGGCTCCGGGGCCACAGGCGGTACGCAGTATTTT.

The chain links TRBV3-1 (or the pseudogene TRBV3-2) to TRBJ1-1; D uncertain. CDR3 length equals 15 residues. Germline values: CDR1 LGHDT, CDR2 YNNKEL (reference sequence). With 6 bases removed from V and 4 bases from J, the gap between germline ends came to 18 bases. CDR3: CASSQNRVYSTEAFF. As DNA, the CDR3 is TGTGCCAGCAGTCAAAACCGGGTCTACTCCACTGAAGCTTTCTTT.

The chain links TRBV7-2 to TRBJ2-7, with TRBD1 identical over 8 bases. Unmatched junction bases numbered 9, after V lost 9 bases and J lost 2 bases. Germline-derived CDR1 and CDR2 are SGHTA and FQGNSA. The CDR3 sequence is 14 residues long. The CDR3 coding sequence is TGTGCCAGTTTAACCCGGACAGGGCCCTACGAGCAGTACTTC. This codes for CASLTRTGPYEQYF.

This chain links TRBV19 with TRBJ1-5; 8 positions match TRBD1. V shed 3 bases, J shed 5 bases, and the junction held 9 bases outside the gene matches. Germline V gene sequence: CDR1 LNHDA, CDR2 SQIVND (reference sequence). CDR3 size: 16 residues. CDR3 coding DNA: TGTGCCAGTAGTATTTCCGACAGGGGCCCGTATCAGCCCCAGCATTTT. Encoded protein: CASSISDRGPYQPQHF.

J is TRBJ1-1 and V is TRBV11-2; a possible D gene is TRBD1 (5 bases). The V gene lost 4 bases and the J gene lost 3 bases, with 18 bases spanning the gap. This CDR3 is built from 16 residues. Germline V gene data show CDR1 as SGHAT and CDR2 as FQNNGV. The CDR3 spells CASSSREAGRYTEAFF. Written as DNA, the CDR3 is TGTGCCAGCAGCTCCCGAGAGGCAGGGAGGTACACTGAAGCTTTCTTT.

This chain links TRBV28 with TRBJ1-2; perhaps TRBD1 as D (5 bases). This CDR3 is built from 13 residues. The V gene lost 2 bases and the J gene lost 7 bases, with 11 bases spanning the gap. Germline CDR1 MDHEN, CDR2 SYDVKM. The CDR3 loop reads CASSLRGAFGYTF. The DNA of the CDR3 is TGTGCCAGCAGTTTAAGAGGGGCATTTGGCTACACCTTC.

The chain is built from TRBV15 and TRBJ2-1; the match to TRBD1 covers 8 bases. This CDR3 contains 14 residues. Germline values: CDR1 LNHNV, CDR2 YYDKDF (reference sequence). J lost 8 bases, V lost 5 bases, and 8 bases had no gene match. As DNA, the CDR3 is TGTGCCACCAGCGCGGACAGGGTGGTTGATGAGCAGTTCTTC. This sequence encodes CATSADRVVDEQFF.

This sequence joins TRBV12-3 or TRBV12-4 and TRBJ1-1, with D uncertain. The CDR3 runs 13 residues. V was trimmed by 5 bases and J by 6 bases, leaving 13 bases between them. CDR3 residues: CASSRTEYSEAFF. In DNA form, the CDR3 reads TGTGCCAGCAGTCGCACAGAGTATTCTGAAGCTTTCTTT.

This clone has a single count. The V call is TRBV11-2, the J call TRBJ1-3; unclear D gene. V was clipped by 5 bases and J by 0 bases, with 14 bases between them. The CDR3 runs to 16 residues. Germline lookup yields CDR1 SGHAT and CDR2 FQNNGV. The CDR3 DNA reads TGTGCCAGCAGCCGCGAGGCAGCCTTCTCTGGAAACACCATATATTTT. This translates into CASSREAAFSGNTIYF.

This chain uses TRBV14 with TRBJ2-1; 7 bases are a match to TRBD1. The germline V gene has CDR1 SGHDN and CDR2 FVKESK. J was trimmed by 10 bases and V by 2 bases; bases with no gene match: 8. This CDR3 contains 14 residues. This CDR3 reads CASSQNLGGTEQFF. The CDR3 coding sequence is TGTGCCAGCAGCCAAAACCTAGGGGGCACGGAGCAGTTCTTC.

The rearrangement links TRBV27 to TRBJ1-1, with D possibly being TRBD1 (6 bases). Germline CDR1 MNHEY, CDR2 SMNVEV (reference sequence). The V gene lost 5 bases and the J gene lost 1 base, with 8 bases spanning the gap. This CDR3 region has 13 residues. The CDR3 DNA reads TGTGCCAGCAGTCTGACAGGGAACACTGAAGCTTTCTTT. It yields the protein CASSLTGNTEAFF.

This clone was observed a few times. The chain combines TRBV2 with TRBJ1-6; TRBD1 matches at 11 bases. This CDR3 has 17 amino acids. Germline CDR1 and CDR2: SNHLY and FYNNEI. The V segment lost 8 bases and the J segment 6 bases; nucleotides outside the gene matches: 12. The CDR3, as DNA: TGTGCCAGCGTAACACTCACCGGGACAGGGGGTAATTCACCCCTCCACTTT. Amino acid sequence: CASVTLTGTGGNSPLHF.